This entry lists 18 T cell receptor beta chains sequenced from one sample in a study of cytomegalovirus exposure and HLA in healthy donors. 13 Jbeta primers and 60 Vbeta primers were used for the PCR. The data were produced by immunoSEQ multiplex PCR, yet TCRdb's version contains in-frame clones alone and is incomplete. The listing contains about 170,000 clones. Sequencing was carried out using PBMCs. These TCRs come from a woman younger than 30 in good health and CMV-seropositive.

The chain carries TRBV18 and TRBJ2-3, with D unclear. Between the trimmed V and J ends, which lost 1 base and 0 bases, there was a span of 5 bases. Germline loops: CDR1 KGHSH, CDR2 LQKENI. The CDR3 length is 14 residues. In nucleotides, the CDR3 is TGTGCCAGCTCACCACTAATCAGCACAGATACGCAGTATTTT. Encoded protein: CASSPLISTDTQYF. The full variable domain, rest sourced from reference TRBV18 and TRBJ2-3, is NAGVMQNPRHLVRRRGQEARLRCSPMKGHSHVYWYRQLPEEGLKFMVYLQKENIIDESGMPKERFSAEFPKEGPSILRIQQVVRGDSAAYFCASSPLISTDTQYFGPGTRLTVL.

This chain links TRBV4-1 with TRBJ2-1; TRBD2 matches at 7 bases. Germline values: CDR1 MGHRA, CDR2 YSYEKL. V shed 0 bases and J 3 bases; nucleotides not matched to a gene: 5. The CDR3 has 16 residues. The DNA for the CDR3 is TGCGCCAGCAGCCAAGATATGCGGGAGAGCTACAATGAGCAGTTCTTC. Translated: CASSQDMRESYNEQFF.

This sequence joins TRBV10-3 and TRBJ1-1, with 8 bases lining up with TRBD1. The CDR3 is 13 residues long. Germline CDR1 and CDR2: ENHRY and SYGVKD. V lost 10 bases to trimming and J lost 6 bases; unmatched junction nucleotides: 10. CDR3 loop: CATQQGEGSEAFF. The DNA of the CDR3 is TGTGCCACCCAACAGGGGGAGGGTTCTGAAGCTTTCTTT.

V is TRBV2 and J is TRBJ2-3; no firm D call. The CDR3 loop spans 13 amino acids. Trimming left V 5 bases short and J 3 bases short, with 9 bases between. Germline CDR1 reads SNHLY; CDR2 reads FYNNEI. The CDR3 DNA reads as TGTGCCAGCAGTAGAGAGAAAACAGATACGCAGTATTTT. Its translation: CASSREKTDTQYF.

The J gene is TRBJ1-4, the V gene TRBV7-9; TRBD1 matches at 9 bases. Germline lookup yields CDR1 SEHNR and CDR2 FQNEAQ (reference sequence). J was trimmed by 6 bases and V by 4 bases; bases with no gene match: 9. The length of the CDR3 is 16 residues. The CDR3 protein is CASSSGPGQGYEKLFF. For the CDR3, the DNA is TGTGCCAGCAGCTCGGGACCGGGACAGGGATATGAAAAACTGTTTTTT.

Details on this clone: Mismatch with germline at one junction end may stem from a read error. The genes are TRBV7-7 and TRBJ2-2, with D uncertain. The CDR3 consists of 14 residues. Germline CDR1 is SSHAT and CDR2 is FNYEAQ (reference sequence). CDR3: CASSLDWASGELFF. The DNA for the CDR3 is TGTGCTAGCAGCCTAGACTGGGCCTCCGGGGAGCTGTTTTTT.

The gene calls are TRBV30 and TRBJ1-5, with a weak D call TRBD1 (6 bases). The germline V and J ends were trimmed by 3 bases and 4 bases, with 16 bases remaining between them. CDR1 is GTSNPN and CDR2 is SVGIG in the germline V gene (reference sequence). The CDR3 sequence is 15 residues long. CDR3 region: CAWSPAGGGNQPQHF. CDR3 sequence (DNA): TGTGCCTGGAGCCCGGCGGGAGGGGGGAATCAGCCCCAGCATTTT.

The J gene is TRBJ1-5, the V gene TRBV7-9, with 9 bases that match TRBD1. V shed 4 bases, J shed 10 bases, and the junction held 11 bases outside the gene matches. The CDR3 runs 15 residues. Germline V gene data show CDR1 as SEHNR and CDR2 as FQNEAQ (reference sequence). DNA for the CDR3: TGTGCCAGCAGCTCCACCAGACAGGGGGTTTATCCCCAGCATTTT. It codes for CASSSTRQGVYPQHF.

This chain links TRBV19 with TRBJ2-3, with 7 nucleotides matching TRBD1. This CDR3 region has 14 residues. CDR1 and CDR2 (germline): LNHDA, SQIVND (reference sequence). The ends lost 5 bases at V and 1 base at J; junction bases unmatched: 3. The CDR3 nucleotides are TGTGCCAGTAGTCACGGACAGGGCACAGATACGCAGTATTTT. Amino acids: CASSHGQGTDTQYF.

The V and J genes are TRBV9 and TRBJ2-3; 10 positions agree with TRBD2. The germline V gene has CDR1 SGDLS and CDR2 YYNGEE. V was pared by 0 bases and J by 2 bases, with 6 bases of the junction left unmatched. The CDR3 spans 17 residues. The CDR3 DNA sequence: TGTGCCAGCAGCGTAGGTAATAGCGGGGGGATCACAGATACGCAGTATTTT. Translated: CASSVGNSGGITDTQYF.

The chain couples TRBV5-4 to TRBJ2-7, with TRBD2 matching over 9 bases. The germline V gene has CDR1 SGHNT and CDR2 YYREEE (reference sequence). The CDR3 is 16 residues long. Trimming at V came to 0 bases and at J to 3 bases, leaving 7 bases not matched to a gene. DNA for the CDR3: TGTGCCAGCAGCTTGGCTCGGGGTAGCGGGAGCTACGAGCAGTACTTC. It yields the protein CASSLARGSGSYEQYF.

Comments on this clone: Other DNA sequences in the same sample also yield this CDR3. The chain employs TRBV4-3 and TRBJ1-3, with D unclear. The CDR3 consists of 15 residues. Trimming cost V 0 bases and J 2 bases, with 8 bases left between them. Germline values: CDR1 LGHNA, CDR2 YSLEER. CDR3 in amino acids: CASSQDAGPGNTIYF. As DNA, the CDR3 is TGCGCCAGCAGCCAAGATGCAGGTCCTGGAAACACCATATATTTT.

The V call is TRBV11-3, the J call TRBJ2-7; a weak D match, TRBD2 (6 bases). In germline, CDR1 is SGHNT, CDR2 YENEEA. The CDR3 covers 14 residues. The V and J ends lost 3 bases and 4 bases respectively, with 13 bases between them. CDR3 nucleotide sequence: TGTGCCAGCAGCTTGGGCGGGGTGGCTTACGAGCAGTACTTC. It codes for CASSLGGVAYEQYF.

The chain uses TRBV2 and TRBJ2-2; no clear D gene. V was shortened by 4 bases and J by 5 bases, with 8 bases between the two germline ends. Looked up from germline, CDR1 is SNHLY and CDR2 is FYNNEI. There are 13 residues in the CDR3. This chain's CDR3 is CASSVSGTGELFF. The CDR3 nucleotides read TGTGCCAGCAGTGTCTCAGGTACCGGGGAGCTGTTTTTT. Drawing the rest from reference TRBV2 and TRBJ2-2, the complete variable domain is EPEVTQTPSHQVTQMGQEVILRCVPISNHLYFYWYRQILGQKVEFLVSFYNNEISEKSEIFDDQFSVERPDGSNFTLKIRSTKLEDSAMYFCASSVSGTGELFFGEGSRLTVL.

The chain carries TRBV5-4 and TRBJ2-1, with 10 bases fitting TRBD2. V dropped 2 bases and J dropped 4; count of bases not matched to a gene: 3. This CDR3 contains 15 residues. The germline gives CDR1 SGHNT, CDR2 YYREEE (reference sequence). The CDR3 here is CASSLTSGKYNEQFF. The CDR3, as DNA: TGTGCCAGCAGCTTAACTAGCGGGAAATACAATGAGCAGTTCTTC.

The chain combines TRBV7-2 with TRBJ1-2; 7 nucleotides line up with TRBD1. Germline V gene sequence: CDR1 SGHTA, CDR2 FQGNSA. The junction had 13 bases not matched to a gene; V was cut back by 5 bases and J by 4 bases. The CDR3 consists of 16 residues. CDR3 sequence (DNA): TGTGCCAGCAGCCCTCCAAACAGGGGCCTAGGCTATGGCTACACCTTC. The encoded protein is CASSPPNRGLGYGYTF.

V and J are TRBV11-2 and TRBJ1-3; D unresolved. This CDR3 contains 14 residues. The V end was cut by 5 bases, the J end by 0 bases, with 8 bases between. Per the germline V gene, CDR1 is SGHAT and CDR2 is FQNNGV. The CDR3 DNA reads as TGTGCCAGCAGCCATCTAGTCTCTGGAAACACCATATATTTT. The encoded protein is CASSHLVSGNTIYF.

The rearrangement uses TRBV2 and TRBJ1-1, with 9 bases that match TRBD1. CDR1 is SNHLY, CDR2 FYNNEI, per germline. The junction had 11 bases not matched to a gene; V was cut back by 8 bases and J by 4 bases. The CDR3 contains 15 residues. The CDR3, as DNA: TGTGCCAGCGTGGGACAGGGTAACTCGGGCACTGAAGCTTTCTTT. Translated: CASVGQGNSGTEAFF.